These 27 T cell receptor beta chains came from one sample sequenced in a study of cytomegalovirus exposure and HLA in healthy donors. PCR involved 60 Vbeta and 13 Jbeta primers. Assay: immunoSEQ multiplex PCR; the TCRdb copy retains only in-frame clones and omits some. The sample lists 80,000 or so clones, 75% occurring once. Sample: PBMCs. Source of these receptors: a woman aged 40 to 50 in good health and CMV-seronegative.

Written as DNA, the CDR3 is TGCGCCAGCAGCCAATTTTCCAGGGTAATGAGGGGGACCGGGGAGCTGTTTTTT. Protein sequence: CASSQFSRVMRGTGELFF. The chain uses TRBV4-1 and TRBJ2-2, with a tentative D call TRBD1 (6 bases). Trimming stripped 2 bases from V and 5 bases from J, with 21 bases between. In germline, CDR1 is MGHRA, CDR2 YSYEKL. The CDR3 length is 18 residues.

The V call is TRBV7-9, the J call TRBJ2-3; D unresolved. This CDR3 comprises 14 residues. Germline CDR1 and CDR2: SEHNR and FQNEAQ (reference sequence). The ends were cut back, 0 bases at V and 9 bases at J, with 13 bases in the middle. The CDR3 DNA reads as TGTGCCAGCAGCTTAGCGCGGCCAGTTGGGACGCAGTATTTT. Translation: CASSLARPVGTQYF.

The chain combines TRBV28 with TRBJ1-2; the D is unclear. Trimming shortened V by 6 bases and J by 0 bases, and 8 bases separated the two germline ends. The CDR3 is made up of 13 amino acids. Germline V CDR1 and CDR2: MDHEN, SYDVKM. DNA for the CDR3: TGTGCCAGCAGCCTAAATTCTAACTATGGCTACACCTTC. Protein sequence: CASSLNSNYGYTF.

The chain combines TRBV14 with TRBJ2-7; 12 bases line up with TRBD2. Germline assignment: CDR1 SGHDN and CDR2 FVKESK. After removal of 8 bases from V and 6 bases from J, the junction contained 5 bases not matched to a gene. This CDR3 has 13 residues. The CDR3 is CASGLAGSSEQYF. In nucleotides, the CDR3 is TGTGCCAGCGGACTAGCGGGAAGTAGCGAGCAGTACTTC.

The chain joins TRBV7-3 to TRBJ1-1; D might be TRBD1 (6 bases). Per the germline V gene, CDR1 is SGHTA and CDR2 is FQGTGA. This CDR3 comprises 13 residues. V was shortened by 5 bases and J by 7 bases, with 14 bases between the two germline ends. CDR3 protein: CASSLDRDNEAFF. As DNA, the CDR3 is TGTGCCAGCAGCCTAGACCGGGACAATGAAGCTTTCTTT.

J is TRBJ2-3 and V is TRBV7-2; D gene ambiguous. This CDR3 has 17 amino acids. V lost 2 bases and J lost 0, with 15 bases in between. Germline CDR1 is SGHTA and CDR2 is FQGNSA. CDR3 amino acids: CASSLFWASTSTDTQYF. The CDR3 DNA sequence: TGTGCCAGCAGCTTATTTTGGGCGAGTACGAGCACAGATACGCAGTATTTT.

The V call is TRBV6-1, the J call TRBJ1-5, with 8 nucleotides matching TRBD1. The CDR3 contains 15 residues. J was trimmed by 11 bases and V by 5 bases; bases with no gene match: 14. Per the germline V gene, CDR1 is MNHNS and CDR2 is SASEGT. In DNA form, the CDR3 reads TGTGCCAGCAGTAACACAGGACAGGGACTTTTGACCCAGCATTTT. This gives the protein CASSNTGQGLLTQHF.

The chain has TRBV7-2 and TRBJ1-2; D call uncertain. V was shortened by 1 base and J by 7 bases, with 10 bases between the two germline ends. Per the germline V gene, CDR1 is SGHTA and CDR2 is FQGNSA. This CDR3 region has 13 residues. In nucleotides, the CDR3 is TGTGCCAGCAGCTTAGTGCCAGGCGCTGGCTACACCTTC. Protein: CASSLVPGAGYTF.

The chain joins TRBV5-6 to TRBJ2-7; 11 bases are shared with TRBD2. Germline CDR1 reads SGHDT; CDR2 reads YYEEEE. This CDR3 has 15 amino acids. Trimming removed 4 bases from V and 2 bases from J; junction bases left unmatched: 5. CDR3 coding DNA: TGTGCCAGCAGCAAACGACTAGCGGGAACCTACGAGCAGTACTTC. Protein: CASSKRLAGTYEQYF. Filled out from reference TRBV5-6 and TRBJ2-7, the complete variable domain reads DAGVTQSPTHLIKTRGQQVTLRCSPKSGHDTVSWYQQALGQGPQFIFQYYEEEERQRGNFPDRFSGHQFPNYSSELNVNALLLGDSALYLCASSKRLAGTYEQYFGPGTRLTVT.

This chain uses TRBV2 with TRBJ1-1, with TRBD1 matching over 8 bases. This CDR3 comprises 14 residues. Germline CDR1 and CDR2: SNHLY and FYNNEI. V shed 4 bases, J shed 7 bases, and the junction held 8 bases outside the gene matches. This CDR3 reads CASSARQGIGEAFF. CDR3 sequence (DNA): TGTGCCAGCAGTGCCCGACAGGGGATTGGTGAAGCTTTCTTT.

This clone appeared a single time. The rearrangement joins TRBV7-6 to TRBJ1-4; 8 bases agree with TRBD1. The CDR3 spans 14 residues. With 6 bases clipped from V and 5 bases from J, the junction kept 5 bases outside the gene matches. Per the germline V gene, CDR1 is SGHVS and CDR2 is FNYEAQ. The CDR3: CASRPDRVNEKLFF. As DNA, the CDR3 is TGTGCCAGCAGACCGGACAGGGTAAATGAAAAACTGTTTTTT.

In this sample, this clone turned up a few times. V is TRBV18 and J is TRBJ1-1; 7 bases line up with TRBD1. Germline CDR1 is KGHSH and CDR2 is LQKENI. The CDR3 consists of 15 residues. J lost 0 bases, V lost 3 bases, and 4 bases had no gene match. CDR3 sequence (DNA): TGTGCCAGCTCACCCTCGACAGGGCTGAACACTGAAGCTTTCTTT. Residues: CASSPSTGLNTEAFF. Filled out from reference TRBV18 and TRBJ1-1, the complete variable domain reads NAGVMQNPRHLVRRRGQEARLRCSPMKGHSHVYWYRQLPEEGLKFMVYLQKENIIDESGMPKERFSAEFPKEGPSILRIQQVVRGDSAAYFCASSPSTGLNTEAFFGQGTRLTVV.

The chain uses TRBV7-6 and TRBJ1-2; D not certain. The germline V gene encodes CDR1 SGHVS and CDR2 FNYEAQ. Trimming left V 5 bases short and J 4 bases short, with 17 bases between. This CDR3 is 15 amino acids long. The DNA for the CDR3 is TGTGCCAGCAGCCCCCAACCCGAACGGGGCTATGGCTACACCTTC. Residues: CASSPQPERGYGYTF.

The chain carries TRBV5-1 and TRBJ2-3, with TRBD2 as a possible D gene (5 bases). The CDR3 consists of 15 residues. Germline loops: CDR1 SGHRS, CDR2 YFSETQ. V was cut by 1 base and J by 4 bases, with 13 bases left in between. This CDR3 is CASSLRGGLSDTQYF. The CDR3 coding sequence is TGCGCCAGCAGCTTGCGAGGCGGGCTGTCAGATACGCAGTATTTT.

By share, this clone ranks as medium-sized. The chain links TRBV4-2 to TRBJ2-3, with D possibly being TRBD2 (5 bases). Trimming shortened V by 0 bases and J by 3 bases, and 10 bases separated the two germline ends. There are 15 residues in the CDR3. Germline V CDR1 and CDR2: LGHNA, YNFKEQ. The CDR3 is CASSQERAGTDTQYF. CDR3 sequence (DNA): TGTGCCAGCAGCCAAGAGAGGGCCGGAACAGATACGCAGTATTTT.

This chain joins TRBV7-9 and TRBJ2-1; TRBD2 is a possible D gene (6 bases). With 1 base removed from V and 3 bases from J, the gap between germline ends came to 10 bases. Looked up from germline, CDR1 is SEHNR and CDR2 is FQNEAQ (reference sequence). The CDR3 is 15 amino acids. The CDR3: CASSLGGGDYNEQFF. The DNA for the CDR3 is TGTGCCAGCAGCTTAGGCGGAGGGGACTACAATGAGCAGTTCTTC.

The rearrangement uses TRBV5-1 and TRBJ1-6; D gene unclear. V was trimmed by 0 bases and J by 3 bases, leaving 10 bases between them. The CDR3 loop spans 16 amino acids. Per the germline V gene, CDR1 is SGHRS and CDR2 is YFSETQ. CDR3: CASSLGGSSYNSPLHF. The CDR3 DNA is TGCGCCAGCAGCTTGGGAGGGTCCAGCTATAATTCACCCCTCCACTTT.

The V gene is TRBV10-3, the J gene TRBJ1-3; D unclear. Germline V CDR1 and CDR2: ENHRY, SYGVKD. The CDR3 is 14 residues long. The V end was cut by 6 bases, the J end by 0 bases, with 9 bases between. In nucleotides, the CDR3 is TGTGCCATCAGGGAACAGAGCTCTGGAAACACCATATATTTT. Its translation: CAIREQSSGNTIYF.

The chain uses TRBV10-3 and TRBJ2-1; TRBD2 matches at 13 bases. CDR1 and CDR2 (germline): ENHRY, SYGVKD. J gave up 7 bases and V 5 bases, and 5 bases lay outside the gene matches. This CDR3 has 15 amino acids. CDR3 in amino acids: CAISWTSGGVNEQFF. The CDR3 DNA reads as TGTGCCATCAGTTGGACTAGCGGGGGAGTAAATGAGCAGTTCTTC.

This chain connects TRBV4-2 to TRBJ2-7, with 13 bases aligning to TRBD2. The germline gives CDR1 LGHNA, CDR2 YNFKEQ. This CDR3 comprises 17 residues. V lost 2 bases and J lost 7; bases outside the gene matches: 11. CDR3 DNA sequence: TGTGCCAGCAGCCAAAACCCTGGACTAGCGGGGGTGGAGGAGCAGTACTTC. Its protein product is CASSQNPGLAGVEEQYF.

The gene calls are TRBV7-3 and TRBJ1-6; tentatively, D is TRBD1 (6 bases). The CDR3 spans 15 residues. Trimming cost V 5 bases and J 5 bases, with 13 bases left between them. CDR1 SGHTA and CDR2 FQGTGA come from the germline V gene. DNA of the CDR3: TGTGCCAGCAGCCCCGGCAGGGGCCATAATTCACCCCTCCACTTT. Amino acid sequence: CASSPGRGHNSPLHF.

This rearrangement joins TRBV11-2 to TRBJ2-1, with a weak D call TRBD2 (6 bases). This CDR3 is built from 12 residues. The V and J ends lost 5 bases and 6 bases respectively, with 8 bases between them. Germline CDR1 is SGHAT and CDR2 is FQNNGV. The chain's CDR3 is CASSPTSNEQFF. The CDR3 DNA is TGTGCCAGCAGCCCGACTAGCAATGAGCAGTTCTTC.

V gene TRBV20-1 combines with J gene TRBJ2-5, with D possibly being TRBD2 (6 bases). CDR1 DFQATT and CDR2 SNEGSKA come from the germline V gene (reference sequence). The CDR3 length is 11 residues. The CDR3 here is CSSSAQETQYF. The CDR3 nucleotides are TGCAGCTCTAGCGCCCAAGAGACCCAGTACTTC.

This rearrangement joins TRBV7-2 to TRBJ2-3; tentatively, D is TRBD1 (6 bases). There are 13 residues in the CDR3. V dropped 8 bases and J dropped 6 bases, with 15 bases sitting between them. Germline assignment: CDR1 SGHTA and CDR2 FQGNSA. The CDR3: CASQGTTADTQYF. CDR3 nucleotide sequence: TGTGCCAGCCAGGGGACCACCGCGGATACGCAGTATTTT.

The chain combines TRBV20-1 with TRBJ1-4; no firm D call. Trimming took 6 bases from V and 11 from J, leaving 10 bases between them. The CDR3 is made up of 10 amino acids. Looked up from germline, CDR1 is DFQATT and CDR2 is SNEGSKA (reference sequence). The CDR3 sequence is CSAWGDKLFF. The CDR3 DNA follows: TGCAGTGCCTGGGGAGACAAACTGTTTTTT.

The rearrangement uses TRBV5-1 and TRBJ2-5; D is uncertain. The V gene lost 1 base and the J gene lost 4 bases, with 5 bases spanning the gap. The germline V gene has CDR1 SGHRS and CDR2 YFSETQ. The CDR3 covers 12 residues. Written as DNA, the CDR3 is TGCGCCAGCAGCTTGCCAGGAGAGACCCAGTACTTC. It encodes CASSLPGETQYF.

The chain is built from TRBV11-2 and TRBJ2-7, with a possible D match to TRBD1 (6 bases). The CDR3 covers 15 residues. Per germline, CDR1 SGHAT and CDR2 FQNNGV. The V end was cut by 2 bases, the J end by 4 bases, with 15 bases between. CDR3 sequence (DNA): TGTGCCAGCAGCTTATCGCCCGACAGGACGTACGAGCAGTACTTC. It encodes CASSLSPDRTYEQYF.